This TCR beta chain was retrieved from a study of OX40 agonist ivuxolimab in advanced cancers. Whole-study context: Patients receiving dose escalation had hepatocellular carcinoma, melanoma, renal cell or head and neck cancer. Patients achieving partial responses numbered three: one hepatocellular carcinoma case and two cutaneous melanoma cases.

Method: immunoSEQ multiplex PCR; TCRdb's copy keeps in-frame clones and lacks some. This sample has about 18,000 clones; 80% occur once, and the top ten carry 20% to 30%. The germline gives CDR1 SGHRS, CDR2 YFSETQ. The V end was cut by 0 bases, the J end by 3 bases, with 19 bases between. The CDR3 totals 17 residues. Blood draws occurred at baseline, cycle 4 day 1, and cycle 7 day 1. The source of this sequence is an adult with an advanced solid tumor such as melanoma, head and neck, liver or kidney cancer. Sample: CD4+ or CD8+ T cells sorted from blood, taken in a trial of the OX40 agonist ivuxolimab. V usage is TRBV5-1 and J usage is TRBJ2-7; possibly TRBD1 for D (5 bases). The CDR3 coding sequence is TGCGCCAGCAGCTTGGGGGCCACAGGATATCAGGACTACGAGCAGTACTTC. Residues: CASSLGATGYQDYEQYF.